The T cell receptor beta chain described here comes from a study of PD-L1 blockade in urothelial cancer. Study context: At some point between 2013 and 2015, patients got going on atezolizumab, taking 1,200 mg intravenously every 3 weeks. Analyzed time points were 3 weeks (second dose) and 6 weeks after therapy began. When blood samples were assessed, the median T cell count was some 150,000.

Anywhere from 1 to 8 samples came from each patient, spanning pretreatment and on-treatment. CDR1 is SGHNT, CDR2 YYREEE, per germline (reference sequence). Trimming shortened V by 4 bases and J by 3 bases, and 13 bases separated the two germline ends. This CDR3 region has 14 residues. Using immunoSEQ multiplex PCR, the repertoire was profiled, and TCRdb retains in-frame clones only, with some absent. The sample includes about 88,000 clones, 90% of them seen just once. This clonotype was obtained from a man in his 60s with urothelial cancer. The starting material was PBMCs, obtained around atezolizumab (anti-PD-L1) treatment. The chain employs TRBV5-4 and TRBJ2-5, with D possibly matching TRBD1 (6 bases). The CDR3 is CASSKTGSEETQYF. In DNA, the CDR3 is TGTGCCAGCAGCAAAACAGGGTCAGAAGAGACCCAGTACTTC.